Shown below are 9 T cell receptor beta chains from a single sample sequenced in a study of brain T cells in children with intractable seizures. The data were produced by immunoSEQ multiplex PCR, yet TCRdb's version contains in-frame clones alone and is incomplete. Of about 350,000 clones listed, over 90% are singletons. Time point described: blood from clinic visit 5 months post-surgery; TSC patient then seizure free. Specimen: peripheral blood, collected roughly 5 months after surgery. These TCRs come from a boy younger than two with tuberous sclerosis and intractable seizures.

The chain recombines TRBV5-1 with TRBJ1-2; D is possibly TRBD1 (6 bases). Germline V gene sequence: CDR1 SGHRS, CDR2 YFSETQ. The CDR3 consists of 13 residues. Trimming cost V 1 base and J 8 bases, with 12 bases left between them. CDR3 sequence (DNA): TGCGCCAGCAGCTTGATTACAGGGTACGGCTACACCTTC. Amino acids: CASSLITGYGYTF.

The chain combines TRBV11-3 with TRBJ1-3; D possibly corresponds to TRBD1 (6 bases). V lost 5 bases and J lost 4, with 18 bases in between. The germline CDR1 and CDR2 sequences are SGHNT and YENEEA. The length of the CDR3 is 16 residues. CDR3 sequence reads: CASSMDSQFAGNTIYF. CDR3 bases: TGTGCCAGCAGCATGGACAGCCAATTTGCCGGAAACACCATATATTTT.

A single count supports this clone. The chain employs TRBV3-1 (or the pseudogene TRBV3-2) and TRBJ2-1; D not resolved. Germline CDR1 reads LGHDT; CDR2 reads YNNKEL (reference sequence). This CDR3 has 14 amino acids. V was shortened by 6 bases and J by 1 base, with 10 bases between the two germline ends. CDR3 coding DNA: TGTGCCAGCAGTTACTCCGGGTCCTACAATGAGCAGTTCTTC. Translated: CASSYSGSYNEQFF.

The rearrangement uses TRBV5-4 and TRBJ2-3; D is unclear. The V end lost 0 bases, the J end lost 4 bases, and 12 bases lay between the germline ends. The germline V gene encodes CDR1 SGHNT and CDR2 YYREEE (reference sequence). The CDR3 has 15 amino acids. The CDR3 here is CASSLAGSAADTQYF. CDR3 DNA sequence: TGTGCCAGCAGCTTGGCCGGATCTGCGGCAGATACGCAGTATTTT. The whole variable domain, filled in from reference TRBV5-4 and TRBJ2-3, reads ETGVTQSPTHLIKTRGQQVTLRCSSQSGHNTVSWYQQALGQGPQFIFQYYREEENGRGNFPPRFSGLQFPNYSSELNVNALELDDSALYLCASSLAGSAADTQYFGPGTRLTVL.

This chain connects TRBV7-3 to TRBJ2-2; D gene uncertain. The CDR3 loop spans 14 amino acids. V was shortened by 3 bases and J by 7 bases, with 12 bases between the two germline ends. Germline V gives CDR1 SGHTA, CDR2 FQGTGA. The CDR3 loop reads CASSFDPGVGELFF. The CDR3 bases are TGTGCCAGCAGCTTCGACCCGGGCGTCGGGGAGCTGTTTTTT.

This clone was found many times. J is TRBJ2-1 and V is TRBV6-6; a weak D match, TRBD1 (6 bases). Trimming shortened V by 6 bases and J by 8 bases, and 17 bases separated the two germline ends. The CDR3 is made up of 14 amino acids. From germline, CDR1 is MNHNY and CDR2 SVGAGI (reference sequence). CDR3 coding DNA: TGTGCCAGCAGATCACAGGGCATGCTGGATGAGCAGTTCTTC. Translating gives CASRSQGMLDEQFF.

The CDR3 DNA is TGTGCCAGCAGCTTAGTTGGGGCAACTAATGAAAAACTGTTTTTT. Translating it yields CASSLVGATNEKLFF. The chain links TRBV7-9 to TRBJ1-4, with D uncertain. The CDR3 spans 15 residues. V gave up 1 base and J gave up 0 bases, with 6 bases separating them. CDR1 and CDR2 (germline): SEHNR, FQNEAQ (reference sequence).

DNA of the CDR3: TGTGCCAGTAGTATAGCGGCTAGCGGGGTCTACGAGCAGTACTTC. Translated, it gives CASSIAASGVYEQYF. V usage is TRBV19 and J usage is TRBJ2-7, with TRBD2 identical over 9 bases. V shed 1 base, J shed 3 bases, and the junction held 4 bases outside the gene matches. Germline V CDR1 and CDR2: LNHDA, SQIVND (reference sequence). The CDR3 is 15 amino acids.

The V and J genes are TRBV7-9 and TRBJ1-1; 9 nucleotides agree with TRBD1. The germline gives CDR1 SEHNR, CDR2 FQNEAQ (reference sequence). CDR3 length: 16 residues. The J segment lost 4 bases and the V segment lost 5 bases, leaving 11 bases of the junction unmatched. The CDR3 DNA reads TGTGCCAGCAGCCTTGGGACAGGGTTAAGCAGCACTGAAGCTTTCTTT. Encoded protein: CASSLGTGLSSTEAFF.